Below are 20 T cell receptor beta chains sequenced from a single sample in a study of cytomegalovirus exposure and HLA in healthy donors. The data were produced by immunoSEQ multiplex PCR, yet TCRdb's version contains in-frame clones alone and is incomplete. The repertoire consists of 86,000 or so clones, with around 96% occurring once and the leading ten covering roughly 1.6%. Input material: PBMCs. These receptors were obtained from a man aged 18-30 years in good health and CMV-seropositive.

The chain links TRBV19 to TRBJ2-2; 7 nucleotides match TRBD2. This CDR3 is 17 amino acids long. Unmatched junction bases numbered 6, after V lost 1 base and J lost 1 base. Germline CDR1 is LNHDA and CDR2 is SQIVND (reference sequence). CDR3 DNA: TGTGCCAGTAGTATAGCCGCGGGACTATTGAACACCGGGGAGCTGTTTTTT. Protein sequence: CASSIAAGLLNTGELFF.

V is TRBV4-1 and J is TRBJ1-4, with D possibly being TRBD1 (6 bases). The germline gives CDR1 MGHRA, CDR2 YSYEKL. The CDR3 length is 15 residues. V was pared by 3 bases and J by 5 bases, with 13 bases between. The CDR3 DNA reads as TGCGCCAGCAGCCACCGAGACAGGTCAAATGAAAAACTGTTTTTT. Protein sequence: CASSHRDRSNEKLFF.

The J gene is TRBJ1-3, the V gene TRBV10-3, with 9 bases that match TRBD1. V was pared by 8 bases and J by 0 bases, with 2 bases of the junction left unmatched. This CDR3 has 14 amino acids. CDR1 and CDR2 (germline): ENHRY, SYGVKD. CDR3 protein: CAIGTGNSGNTIYF. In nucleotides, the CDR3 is TGTGCCATCGGGACAGGGAACTCTGGAAACACCATATATTTT.

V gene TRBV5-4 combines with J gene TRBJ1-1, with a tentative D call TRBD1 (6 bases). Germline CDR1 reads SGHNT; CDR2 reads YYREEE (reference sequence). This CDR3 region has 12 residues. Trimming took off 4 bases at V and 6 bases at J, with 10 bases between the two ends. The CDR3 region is CASSAYRAEAFF. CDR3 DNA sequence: TGTGCCAGCAGCGCATACAGGGCTGAAGCTTTCTTT.

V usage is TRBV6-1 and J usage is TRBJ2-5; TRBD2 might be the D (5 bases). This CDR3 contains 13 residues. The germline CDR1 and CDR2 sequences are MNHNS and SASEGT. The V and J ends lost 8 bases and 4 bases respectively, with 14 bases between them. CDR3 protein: CASLPGRGETQYF. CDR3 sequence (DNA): TGTGCCAGCCTACCTGGTCGGGGAGAGACCCAGTACTTC.

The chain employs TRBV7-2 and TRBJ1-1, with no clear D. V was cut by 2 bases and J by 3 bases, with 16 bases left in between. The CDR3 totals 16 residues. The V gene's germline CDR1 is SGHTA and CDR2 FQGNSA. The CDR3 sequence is CASSLFRRPMDTEAFF. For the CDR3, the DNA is TGTGCCAGCAGCTTATTCAGGCGACCCATGGACACTGAAGCTTTCTTT. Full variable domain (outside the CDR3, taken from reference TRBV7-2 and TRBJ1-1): GAGVSQSPSNKVTEKGKDVELRCDPISGHTALYWYRQSLGQGLEFLIYFQGNSAPDKSGLPSDRFSAERTGGSVSTLTIQRTQQEDSAVYLCASSLFRRPMDTEAFFGQGTRLTVV.

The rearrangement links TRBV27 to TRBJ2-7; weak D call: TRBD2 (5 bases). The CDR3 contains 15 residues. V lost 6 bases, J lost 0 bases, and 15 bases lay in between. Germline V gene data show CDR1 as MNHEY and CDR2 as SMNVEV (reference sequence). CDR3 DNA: TGTGCCAGCAGCAAAACCGCGGCGGGCTCCTACGAGCAGTACTTC. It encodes CASSKTAAGSYEQYF.

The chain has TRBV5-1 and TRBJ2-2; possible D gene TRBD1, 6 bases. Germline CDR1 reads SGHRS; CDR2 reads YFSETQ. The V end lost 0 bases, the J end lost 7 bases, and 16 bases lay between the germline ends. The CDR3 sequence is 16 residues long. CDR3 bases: TGCGCCAGCAGCTTGGGAGGCACAGGGTTCAGCGGGGAGCTGTTTTTT. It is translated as CASSLGGTGFSGELFF.

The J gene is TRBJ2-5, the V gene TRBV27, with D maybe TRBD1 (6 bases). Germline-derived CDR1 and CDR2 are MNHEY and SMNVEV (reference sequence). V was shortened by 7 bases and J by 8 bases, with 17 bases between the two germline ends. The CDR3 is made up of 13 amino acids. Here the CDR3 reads CASIETGHGTQYF. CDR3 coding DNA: TGTGCCAGCATCGAGACAGGCCATGGAACCCAGTACTTC.

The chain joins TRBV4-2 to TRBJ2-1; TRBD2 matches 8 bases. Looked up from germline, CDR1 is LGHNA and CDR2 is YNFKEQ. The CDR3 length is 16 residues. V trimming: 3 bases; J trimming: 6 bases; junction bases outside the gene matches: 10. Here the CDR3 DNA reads TGTGCCAGCAGCCAGTTTAGCGGGACGGAGACCAATGAGCAGTTCTTC. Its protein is CASSQFSGTETNEQFF.

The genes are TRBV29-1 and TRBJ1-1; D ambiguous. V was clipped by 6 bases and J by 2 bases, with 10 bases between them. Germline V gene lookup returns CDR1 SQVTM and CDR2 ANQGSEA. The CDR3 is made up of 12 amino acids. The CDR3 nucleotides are TGCAGCGTCAGCCGGGGTAACACTGAAGCTTTCTTT. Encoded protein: CSVSRGNTEAFF.

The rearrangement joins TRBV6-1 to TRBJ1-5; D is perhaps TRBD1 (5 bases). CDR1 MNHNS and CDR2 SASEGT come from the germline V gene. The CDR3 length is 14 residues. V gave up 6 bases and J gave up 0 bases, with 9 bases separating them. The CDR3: CASSQGYSNQPQHF. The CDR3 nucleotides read TGTGCCAGCAGCCAGGGTTATAGCAATCAGCCCCAGCATTTT.

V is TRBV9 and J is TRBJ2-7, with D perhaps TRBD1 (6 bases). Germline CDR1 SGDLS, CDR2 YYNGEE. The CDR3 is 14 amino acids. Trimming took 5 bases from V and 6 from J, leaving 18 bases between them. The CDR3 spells CASRGKQGWGEQYF. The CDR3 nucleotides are TGTGCCAGCAGGGGAAAACAGGGCTGGGGCGAGCAGTACTTC.

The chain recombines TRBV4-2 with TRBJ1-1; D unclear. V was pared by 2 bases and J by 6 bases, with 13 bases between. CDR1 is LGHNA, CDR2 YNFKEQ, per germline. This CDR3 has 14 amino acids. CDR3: CASSQLTGDAEAFF. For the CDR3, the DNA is TGTGCCAGCAGCCAACTAACCGGGGATGCTGAAGCTTTCTTT.

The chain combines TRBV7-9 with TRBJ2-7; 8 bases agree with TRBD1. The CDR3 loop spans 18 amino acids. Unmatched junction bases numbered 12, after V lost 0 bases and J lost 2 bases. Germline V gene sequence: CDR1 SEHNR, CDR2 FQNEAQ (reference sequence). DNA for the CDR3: TGTGCCAGCAGCTTAGCCCTTCGGACAGGGCTTGGGGCCTACGAGCAGTACTTC. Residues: CASSLALRTGLGAYEQYF.

The CDR3 nucleotides read TGTGCCTGGGCCAGGGGGGCGGGTGGCTACACCTTC. Residues: CAWARGAGGYTF. The chain recombines TRBV30 with TRBJ1-2; 7 positions match TRBD1. CDR1 GTSNPN and CDR2 SVGIG come from the germline V gene (reference sequence). The CDR3 has 12 residues. V gave up 5 bases and J gave up 7 bases; unmatched junction bases: 7. The variable domain in full, with the rest retrieved from reference TRBV30 and TRBJ1-2, is SQTIHQWPATLVQPVGSPLSLECTVEGTSNPNLYWYRQAAGRGLQLLFYSVGIGQISSEVPQNLSASRPQDRQFILSSKKLLLSDSGFYLCAWARGAGGYTFGSGTRLTVV.

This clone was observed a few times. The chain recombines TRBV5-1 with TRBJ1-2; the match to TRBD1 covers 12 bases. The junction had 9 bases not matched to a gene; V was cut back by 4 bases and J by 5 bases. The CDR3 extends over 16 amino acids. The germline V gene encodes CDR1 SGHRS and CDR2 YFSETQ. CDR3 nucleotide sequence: TGCGCCAGCAGCGCCGGGACAGGGGGCGCGGAGTATGGCTACACCTTC. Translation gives CASSAGTGGAEYGYTF.

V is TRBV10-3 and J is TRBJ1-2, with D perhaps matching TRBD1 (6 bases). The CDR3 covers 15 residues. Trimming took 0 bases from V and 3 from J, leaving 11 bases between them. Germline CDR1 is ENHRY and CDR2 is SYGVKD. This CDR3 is CAISESTGIDYGYTF. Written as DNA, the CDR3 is TGTGCCATCAGTGAGTCAACAGGGATCGACTATGGCTACACCTTC.

The CDR3 protein is CASSLGGNTEAFF. The CDR3 nucleotides read TGTGCCAGCAGCTTAGGCGGTAACACTGAAGCTTTCTTT. The chain has TRBV11-3 and TRBJ1-1; D is ambiguous. Looked up from germline, CDR1 is SGHNT and CDR2 is YENEEA. There are 13 residues in the CDR3. With 1 base removed from V and 2 bases from J, the gap between germline ends came to 5 bases.

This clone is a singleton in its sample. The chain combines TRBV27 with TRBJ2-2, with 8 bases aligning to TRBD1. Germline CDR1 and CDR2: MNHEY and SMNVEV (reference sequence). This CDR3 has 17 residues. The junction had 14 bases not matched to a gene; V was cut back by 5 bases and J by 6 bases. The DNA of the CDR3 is TGTGCCAGCAGTCCGGACAGGGTGCGTTGGGTTGCCGGGGAGCTGTTTTTT. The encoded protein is CASSPDRVRWVAGELFF.